Each of the 10 T cell receptor beta chains below was sequenced from the same sample in a study of Graves' ophthalmopathy and Graves' hyperthyroidism. RNA transcripts yielded amplified TCR beta CDR3 regions. A first-round RT-PCR used HTBI primers, followed by a second-round multiplex PCR. TCRdb itself ran the multiplex PCR reads through MiXCR, one entry per CDR3 protein. The sample shows 200,000 to 300,000 distinct CDR3 sequences, 45% of them seen only once. The sample comprised peripheral blood. These receptors were taken from an adult man with Graves' ophthalmopathy.

The rearrangement joins TRBV9 to TRBJ2-7; weak D call: TRBD2 (6 bases). Germline lookup yields CDR1 SGDLS and CDR2 YYNGEE. The CDR3 runs to 13 residues. Trimming stripped 4 bases from V and 4 bases from J, with 12 bases between. In DNA form, the CDR3 reads TGTGCCAGCAGCTTTCCGGAGGGGTACGAGCAGTACTTC. It encodes CASSFPEGYEQYF.

This clonotype has a count of ten or more. The rearrangement uses TRBV15 and TRBJ2-7; tentative D call: TRBD2 (6 bases). With 5 bases removed from V and 5 bases from J, the gap between germline ends came to 10 bases. CDR1 is LNHNV, CDR2 YYDKDF, per germline (reference sequence). This CDR3 contains 12 residues. The CDR3 reads CATSLTRDEQYF. Here the CDR3 DNA reads TGTGCCACCAGCCTGACTAGGGACGAGCAGTACTTC.

This clonotype has just a few counts. The genes are TRBV6-2 or TRBV6-3 and TRBJ2-7, with 7 bases identical to TRBD1. Per germline, CDR1 MNHEY and CDR2 SVGEGT. The CDR3 covers 16 residues. V gave up 6 bases and J gave up 3 bases; unmatched junction bases: 14. The CDR3 DNA reads TGTGCCAGCAGCCGGGTGTCTGGACAGGACCTCTACGAGCAGTACTTC. This codes for CASSRVSGQDLYEQYF.

There are a few counts of this clonotype. V and J are TRBV12-5 and TRBJ1-1; D is uncertain. Germline V gene sequence: CDR1 LGHNT, CDR2 FRNRAP. This CDR3 comprises 11 residues. The CDR3 protein is CASSRPDKAFF. DNA of the CDR3: TGTGCCAGCAGCCGCCCGGATAAAGCTTTCTTT. The full variable domain, with the rest looked up from reference TRBV12-5 and TRBJ1-1, is DARVTQTPRHKVTEMGQEVTMRCQPILGHNTVFWYRQTMMQGLELLAYFRNRAPLDDSGMPKDRFSAEMPDATLATLKIQPSEPRDSAVYFCASSRPDKAFFGQGTRLTVV.

Comments on this clonotype: One end of the junction does not line up with germline, which may come from a read error. CDR3: CSVEGTGKGNTTYF. CDR3 coding DNA: TGCAGCGTTGAAGGGACAGGGAAAGGAAACACCACATATTTT. This chain joins TRBV29-1 and TRBJ1-3; 8 nucleotides agree with TRBD1. Germline V CDR1 and CDR2: SQVTM, ANQGSEA. The CDR3 has 14 amino acids.

The V call is TRBV5-8, the J call TRBJ1-4, with 9 positions matching TRBD1. CDR1 is SGHTS and CDR2 is YDEGEE in the germline V gene. The CDR3 consists of 15 residues. V trimming: 7 bases; J trimming: 8 bases; junction bases outside the gene matches: 12. The DNA for the CDR3 is TGTGCCAGCCGCCGAGGACAGGGGATCGGAGAAAAACTGTTTTTT. It codes for CASRRGQGIGEKLFF.

This clonotype was picked up many times. This rearrangement joins TRBV10-3 to TRBJ1-6, with no clear D. The ends were cut back, 3 bases at V and 14 bases at J, with 14 bases in the middle. The CDR3 runs to 13 residues. The germline V gene encodes CDR1 ENHRY and CDR2 SYGVKD. The CDR3 region has the DNA TGTGCCATCAGTGAACAGCCCGGTCGGTCCCTCCACTTT. Its protein is CAISEQPGRSLHF.

The rearrangement joins TRBV7-2 to TRBJ1-6; D possibly corresponds to TRBD1 (5 bases). The germline CDR1 and CDR2 sequences are SGHTA and FQGNSA. CDR3 length equals 18 residues. Trimming removed 5 bases from V and 0 bases from J, with 17 bases in between. CDR3 sequence: CASSPRDGASSYNSPLHF. CDR3 DNA sequence: TGTGCCAGCAGCCCCAGGGACGGCGCCAGCTCCTATAATTCACCCCTCCACTTT.

This clonotype was counted only a few times. The rearrangement links TRBV20-1 to TRBJ1-5, with D unclear. The CDR3 is 13 residues long. Trimming shortened V by 3 bases and J by 0 bases, and 6 bases separated the two germline ends. CDR1 and CDR2 (germline): DFQATT, SNEGSKA (reference sequence). CDR3 nucleotides: TGCAGTGCTAGGAAGACTAGCAATCAGCCCCAGCATTTT. It specifies CSARKTSNQPQHF.

The chain couples TRBV7-2 to TRBJ1-2; D is ambiguous. V dropped 0 bases and J dropped 0 bases, with 8 bases sitting between them. This CDR3 spans 15 amino acids. Germline V gene data show CDR1 as SGHTA and CDR2 as FQGNSA. In DNA form, the CDR3 reads TGTGCCAGCAGCTTAGCTAAACAGCCTAACTATGGCTACACCTTC. Translating it yields CASSLAKQPNYGYTF.